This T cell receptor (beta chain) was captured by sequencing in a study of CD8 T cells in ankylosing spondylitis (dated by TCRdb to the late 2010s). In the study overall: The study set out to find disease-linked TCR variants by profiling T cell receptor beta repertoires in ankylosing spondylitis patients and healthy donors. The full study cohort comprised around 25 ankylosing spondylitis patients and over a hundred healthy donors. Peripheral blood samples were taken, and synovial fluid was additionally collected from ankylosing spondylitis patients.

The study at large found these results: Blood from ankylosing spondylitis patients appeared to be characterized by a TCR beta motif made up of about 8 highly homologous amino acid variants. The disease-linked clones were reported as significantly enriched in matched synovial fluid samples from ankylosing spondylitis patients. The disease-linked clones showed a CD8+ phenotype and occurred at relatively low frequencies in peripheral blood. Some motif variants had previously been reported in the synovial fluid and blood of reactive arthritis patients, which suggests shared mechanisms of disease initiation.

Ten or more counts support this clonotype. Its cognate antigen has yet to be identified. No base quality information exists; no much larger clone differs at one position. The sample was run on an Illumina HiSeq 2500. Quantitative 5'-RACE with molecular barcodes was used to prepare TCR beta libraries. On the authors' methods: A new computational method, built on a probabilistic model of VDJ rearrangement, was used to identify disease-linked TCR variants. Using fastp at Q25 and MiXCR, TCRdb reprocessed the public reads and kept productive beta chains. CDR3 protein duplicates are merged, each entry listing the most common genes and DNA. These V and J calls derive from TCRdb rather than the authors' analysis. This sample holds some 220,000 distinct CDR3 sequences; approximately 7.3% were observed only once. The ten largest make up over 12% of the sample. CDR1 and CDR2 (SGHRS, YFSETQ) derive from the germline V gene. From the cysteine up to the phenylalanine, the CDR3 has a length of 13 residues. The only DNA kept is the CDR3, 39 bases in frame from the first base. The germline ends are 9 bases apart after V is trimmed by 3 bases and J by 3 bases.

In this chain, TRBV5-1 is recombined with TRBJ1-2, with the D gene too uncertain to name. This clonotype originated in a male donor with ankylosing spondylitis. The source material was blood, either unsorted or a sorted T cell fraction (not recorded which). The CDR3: CASSSPSDYGYTF. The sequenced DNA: TGCGCCAGCAGCTCACCTAGCGACTATGGCTACACCTTC.